One and the same sample provided the 5 T cell receptor beta chains below, sequenced in a study of response to subunit inactivated influenza vaccine. TCRdb processed the RT-PCR reads anew with MiXCR; each CDR3 protein has one entry. Here the sample spans about 500,000 distinct CDR3 sequences, 16% being singletons. Sequencing was performed on CD4+ T cells sorted from PBMCs, taken less than 25 months after vaccination. The receptor set was obtained from a man between 50 and 70 years old who received an inactivated influenza vaccine.

This clonotype was observed a handful of times. The chain recombines TRBV7-2 with TRBJ2-5; TRBD2 aligns across 7 bases. The CDR3 sequence is 15 residues long. Germline V gene data show CDR1 as SGHTA and CDR2 as FQGNSA. J gave up 7 bases and V 1 base, and 9 bases lay outside the gene matches. Here the CDR3 reads CASSLGLAGGGTQYF. In nucleotides, the CDR3 is TGTGCCAGCAGCTTAGGGTTAGCGGGTGGCGGGACCCAGTACTTC. The full variable domain, completed using reference TRBV7-2 and TRBJ2-5, is GAGVSQSPSNKVTEKGKDVELRCDPISGHTALYWYRQSLGQGLEFLIYFQGNSAPDKSGLPSDRFSAERTGGSVSTLTIQRTQQEDSAVYLCASSLGLAGGGTQYFGPGTRLLVL.

This clonotype was observed at least ten times. The chain carries TRBV20-1 and TRBJ2-7; 7 bases map to TRBD1. Germline CDR1 and CDR2: DFQATT and SNEGSKA (reference sequence). The V segment lost 7 bases and the J segment 2 bases; nucleotides outside the gene matches: 11. CDR3 length: 14 residues. CDR3: CSVLAGQGAYEQYF. DNA for the CDR3: TGCAGTGTCCTCGCCGGCCAGGGGGCCTACGAGCAGTACTTC.

J is TRBJ2-7 and V is TRBV3-1, with D unclear. Germline V gives CDR1 LGHDT, CDR2 YNNKEL (reference sequence). V gave up 3 bases and J gave up 0 bases, with 12 bases separating them. The CDR3 has 15 residues. CDR3 nucleotide sequence: TGTGCCAGCAGCCAGGCTATGGTGGTCTCCTACGAGCAGTACTTC. It specifies CASSQAMVVSYEQYF.

The sample holds many counts of this clonotype. The rearrangement links TRBV5-1 to TRBJ2-2; weak D call: TRBD2 (6 bases). This CDR3 contains 19 residues. V was clipped by 3 bases and J by 0 bases, with 21 bases between them. Germline CDR1 SGHRS, CDR2 YFSETQ. Here the CDR3 DNA reads TGCGCCAGCAGCTCCCCGGGACTGAGGATTACCTCGAACACCGGGGAGCTGTTTTTT. Its protein product is CASSSPGLRITSNTGELFF.

This clonotype was seen more than once but under ten times. This rearrangement joins TRBV24-1 to TRBJ2-1; 16 bases match TRBD2. Per germline, CDR1 KGHDR and CDR2 SFDVKD. V lost 5 bases to trimming and J lost 8 bases; unmatched junction nucleotides: 14. CDR3 size: 19 residues. The CDR3: CATSVKGTSGRALSHEQFF. The CDR3 bases are TGTGCCACCAGTGTCAAAGGGACTAGCGGGAGGGCACTATCCCATGAGCAGTTCTTC.